The 18 T cell receptor beta chains below were found in one sample sequenced in a study of tumor-infiltrating lymphocytes in primary liver carcinoma. Using a constant-region primer together with ProtoScript II reverse transcriptase, TCR beta cDNA was made from roughly 500 ng of total RNA. Three nested multiplex PCR rounds, a slightly modified ARM-PCR method, built the TCR beta libraries. PCR rounds one and two used TRBV1-TRBV30 forward primers with a C-beta reverse primer for approximately 11 cycles each. TCRdb used MiXCR to reprocess the multiplex PCR reads, holding one entry per CDR3 protein. This table holds about 210,000 distinct CDR3 sequences, around four fifths found once. The roughly 18-34 mg bulk tissue piece was not sorted before simultaneous RNA and DNA extraction. Sequences were obtained from tumor tissue from primary liver carcinoma. The source is a man aged 35 to 55 with primary liver carcinoma and hepatitis B virus infection.

To note about this clonotype: A read error is likely, as this CDR3 ends without the conserved phenylalanine or tryptophan. The chain joins TRBV12-3 or TRBV12-4 to TRBJ1-1; D is perhaps TRBD1 (5 bases). Trimming pared 3 bases from V and 8 bases from J, leaving 13 bases between. The CDR3 has 13 residues. The CDR3 coding sequence is TGTGCCAGCAGTTTTGCGGGACGGGTGGAAGCTTTCGTT. As protein: CASSFAGRVEAFV.

This clonotype was found once. At one boundary the junction diverges from the germline segment, which might be a read error. Written as DNA, the CDR3 is TGTGCCAGCAACCGTCGGACTAGCGGGAGCACGGATACGCAGTATTTT. It translates to CASNRRTSGSTDTQYF. The rearrangement joins TRBV12-3 or TRBV12-4 to TRBJ2-3; 13 positions agree with TRBD2. The CDR3 runs 16 residues.

A remark on this clonotype: A junction boundary mismatches the germline segment, possibly from a read error. V usage is TRBV4-3 and J usage is TRBJ2-7; D is perhaps TRBD1 or TRBD2 (6 bases each). In germline, CDR1 is LGHNA, CDR2 YSLEER. The CDR3 consists of 15 residues. The CDR3 spells CPSSQDRGAGNEQYF. Written as DNA, the CDR3 is TGCCCCAGCAGCCAAGATAGGGGGGCGGGAAACGAGCAGTATTTC.

Of note for this clonotype: The CDR3 does not close with the conserved phenylalanine or tryptophan, likely indicating a read error. This sequence joins TRBV11-2 and TRBJ2-2; perhaps TRBD1 as D (6 bases). Per the germline V gene, CDR1 is SGHAT and CDR2 is FQNNGV. This CDR3 spans 16 amino acids. The CDR3, as DNA: TGTGCCAGCAGCCCCCGGACAGCTACGAACACCGGTGAGCTGTTTTAT. Translating it yields CASSPRTATNTGELFY.

About this clonotype: At one end, the junction sequence differs from germline, possibly due to a read error. The V gene is TRBV11-1, the J gene TRBJ1-2; no firm D call. CDR3 length: 14 amino acids. Germline V gives CDR1 SGHAT, CDR2 FQDESV (reference sequence). CDR3 residues: CASTFKRFGYGYTF. The CDR3 region has the DNA TGTGCCAGCACCTTCAAGAGATTTGGCTATGGTTACACCTTC.

Comments on this clonotype: One end of the junction varies from germline; a read error may be responsible. The gene calls are TRBV4-2 and TRBJ2-2, with 8 bases matching TRBD1. Germline V gives CDR1 LGHNA, CDR2 YNFKEQ. The CDR3 extends over 16 amino acids. CDR3 amino acids: CASSPVTGGNTGKLFF. The CDR3 nucleotides are TGTGCTAGCAGCCCAGTAACAGGGGGTAACACCGGGAAGCTGTTTTTT.

A remark on this clonotype: The junction does not match germline at one end; this may be a read error. The genes are TRBV4-1 and TRBJ1-5; D is ambiguous. This CDR3 comprises 15 residues. Germline CDR1 is MGHRA and CDR2 is YSYEKL. CDR3 nucleotide sequence: TGCGCCAGCAGTCACATAGTGGGGAGCAATCAGCCCCAACATTTT. Translation: CASSHIVGSNQPQHF.

Comment on this clonotype: Since no conserved phenylalanine or tryptophan closes the CDR3, a read error is the likely cause. The V and J genes are TRBV11-1 and TRBJ2-1; unclear D gene. There are 16 residues in the CDR3. Trimming shortened V by 4 bases and J by 0 bases, and 13 bases separated the two germline ends. Germline values: CDR1 SGHAT, CDR2 FQDESV (reference sequence). The CDR3 is CASSSFSVLSYNEQFY. DNA of the CDR3: TGTGCCAGCAGCTCCTTCTCCGTCCTCTCCTACAATGAGCAGTTCTAC.

The V gene is TRBV6-5, the J gene TRBJ2-7, with no clear D. Trimming took off 2 bases at V and 1 base at J, with 21 bases between the two ends. Per the germline V gene, CDR1 is MNHEY and CDR2 is SVGAGI. The CDR3 has 18 amino acids. The CDR3: CASSYTGPATSISYEQYF. CDR3 sequence (DNA): TGTGCCAGCAGTTACACGGGCCCTGCCACTTCGATATCCTACGAGCAGTACTTC.

As concerns this clonotype: The junction departs from germline at one end; a sequencing error may be responsible. The V gene is TRBV6-1, the J gene TRBJ2-1; TRBD2 aligns across 8 bases. In germline, CDR1 is MNHNS, CDR2 SASEGT. The CDR3 is made up of 15 amino acids. DNA of the CDR3: TGTGCTAGCAGTGAAGATGCGGGAGGATACAATGATCAGTTCTTC. Amino acids: CASSEDAGGYNDQFF.

With regard to this clonotype: A junction end diverges from the germline sequence, so it may reflect a read error. The gene calls are TRBV6-2 or TRBV6-3 and TRBJ1-2, with D perhaps TRBD1 (6 bases). The CDR3 is 12 residues long. In germline, CDR1 is MNHEY, CDR2 SVGEGT. This CDR3 reads CVSTQGLGGYTF. The CDR3 DNA reads as TGTGTCAGCACCCAGGGGCTCGGCGGCTACACCTTC.

As to this clonotype: No conserved phenylalanine or tryptophan ends this CDR3, so it is likely a read error. V usage is TRBV11-1 and J usage is TRBJ2-6; unclear D gene. The V end lost 3 bases, the J end lost 5 bases, and 11 bases lay between the germline ends. The CDR3 contains 15 residues. Germline CDR1 and CDR2: SGHAT and FQDESV (reference sequence). CDR3 DNA sequence: TGTGCCAGCAGCTTGGGCCGATCTAGGGCCAACGTCCTGACTTTA. Encoded protein: CASSLGRSRANVLTL.

About this clonotype: A much larger clone is a single base away; this may be a read error. The chain carries TRBV2 and TRBJ2-5, with 8 bases aligning to TRBD1. CDR3 length: 14 residues. V was pared by 6 bases and J by 1 base, with 4 bases of the junction left unmatched. The germline CDR1 and CDR2 sequences are SNHLY and FYNNEI. Written as DNA, the CDR3 is TGTGCCAGCAGCTACAGGGGGTCCCAAGAGACCCAGTACTTC. Its protein product is CASSYRGSQETQYF. Together with reference TRBV2 and TRBJ2-5, the CDR3 gives the full variable domain: EPEVTQTPSHQVTQMGQEVILRCVPISNHLYFYWYRQILGQKVEFLVSFYNNEISEKSEIFDDQFSVERPDGSNFTLKIRSTKLEDSAMYFCASSYRGSQETQYFGPGTRLLVL.

This clonotype was observed at least ten times. The junction differs from germline at one of its ends, possibly a read error. V is TRBV6-5 and J is TRBJ2-7; unclear D gene. CDR3 size: 15 residues. Germline V gene sequence: CDR1 MNHEY, CDR2 SVGAGI. In nucleotides, the CDR3 is TGTGCCAGCAGTTACTCCGAGGTGGGCTCCTACGGGCAGTACTTC. This sequence encodes CASSYSEVGSYGQYF.

Remarks on this clonotype: At one boundary the junction diverges from the germline segment, which might be a read error. The chain uses TRBV11-3 and TRBJ1-1; TRBD1 is a possible D gene (5 bases). CDR1 and CDR2 from the germline V gene are SGHNT and YENEEA. The CDR3 runs 13 residues. Here the CDR3 DNA reads TGTGCCAGCAACACAGGTTTGAACAATGAAGATTTCTTT. It specifies CASNTGLNNEDFF.

Comment on this clonotype: Its ends do not fully match the called genes, so a read error is possible. The chain links TRBV29-1 to TRBJ2-7; D tentatively fits TRBD1 or TRBD2 (5 bases each). This CDR3 has 16 residues. The germline gives CDR1 SQVTM, CDR2 ANQGSEA. The CDR3 region is CSSMTYGTGTPYEQYF. The CDR3, as DNA: TGCAGCTCCATGACATATGGGACCGGCACTCCGTACGAGCAGTATTTC.

This chain uses TRBV12-3 or TRBV12-4 with TRBJ2-7, with a possible D match to TRBD1 (5 bases). V was shortened by 4 bases and J by 6 bases, with 19 bases between the two germline ends. The CDR3 extends over 15 amino acids. The CDR3 loop reads CASSSRQTERREQYF. The CDR3 nucleotides are TGTGCCAGCAGTTCACGTCAGACAGAGAGGCGCGAGCAGTACTTC.

V is TRBV30 and J is TRBJ2-5; D call uncertain. Looked up from germline, CDR1 is GTSNPN and CDR2 is SVGIG (reference sequence). Trimming cost V 5 bases and J 10 bases, with 17 bases left between them. The CDR3 consists of 12 residues. The CDR3 DNA follows: TGTGCCTGGGAAACATATGAGAAGATCCAGTACTTC. Residues: CAWETYEKIQYF.